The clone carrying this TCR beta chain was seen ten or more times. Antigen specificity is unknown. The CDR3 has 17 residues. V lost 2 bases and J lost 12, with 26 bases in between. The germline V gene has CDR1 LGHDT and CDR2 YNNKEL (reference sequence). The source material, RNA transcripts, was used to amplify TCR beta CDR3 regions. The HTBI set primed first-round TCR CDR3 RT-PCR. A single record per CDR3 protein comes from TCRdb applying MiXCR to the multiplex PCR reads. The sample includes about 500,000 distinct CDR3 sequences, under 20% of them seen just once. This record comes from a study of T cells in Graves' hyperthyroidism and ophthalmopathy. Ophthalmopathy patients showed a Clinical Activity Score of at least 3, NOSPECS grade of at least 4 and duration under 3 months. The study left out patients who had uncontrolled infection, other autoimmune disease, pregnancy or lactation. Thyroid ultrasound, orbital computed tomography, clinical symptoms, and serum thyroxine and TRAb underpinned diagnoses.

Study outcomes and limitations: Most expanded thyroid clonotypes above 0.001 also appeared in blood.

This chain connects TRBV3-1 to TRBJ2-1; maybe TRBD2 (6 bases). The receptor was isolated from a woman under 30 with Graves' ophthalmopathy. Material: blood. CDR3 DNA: TGTGCCAGCAGCCAAACTTTGTTGCGGGATGCGGGATTAAGGCAGTTCTTC. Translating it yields CASSQTLLRDAGLRQFF.